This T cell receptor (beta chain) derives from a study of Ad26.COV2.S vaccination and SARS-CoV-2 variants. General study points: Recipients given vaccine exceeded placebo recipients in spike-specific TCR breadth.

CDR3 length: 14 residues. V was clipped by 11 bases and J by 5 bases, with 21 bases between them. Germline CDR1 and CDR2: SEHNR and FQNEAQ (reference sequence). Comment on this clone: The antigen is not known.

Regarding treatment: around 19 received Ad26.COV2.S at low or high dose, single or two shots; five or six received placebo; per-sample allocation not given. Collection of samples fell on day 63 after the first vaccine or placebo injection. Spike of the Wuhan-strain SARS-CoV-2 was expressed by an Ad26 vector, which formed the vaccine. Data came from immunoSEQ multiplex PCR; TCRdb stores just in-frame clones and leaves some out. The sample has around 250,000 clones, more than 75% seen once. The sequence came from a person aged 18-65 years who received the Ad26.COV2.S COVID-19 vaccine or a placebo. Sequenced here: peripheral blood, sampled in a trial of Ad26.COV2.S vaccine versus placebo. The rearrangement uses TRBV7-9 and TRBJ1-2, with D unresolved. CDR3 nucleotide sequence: TGTGCCGTCGAGAACACGGACCTCCGGTATGGCTACACCTTC. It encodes CAVENTDLRYGYTF.